The entry below describes one T cell receptor (beta chain). In the authors' methods: In papillary thyroid cancer, a distant-metastasis classifier was built using CDR3 differences across clinicopathological groups. MiXCR re-clonotyped the PCR reads for TCRdb. TCRdb, rather than the study authors, made the V and J calls. The sample has 21,000 or so clones, around 20% seen once; the top ten hold roughly 21%. Among the patients, none had received any treatment before thyroid surgery. Germline CDR1 reads GTSNPN; CDR2 reads SVGIG (reference sequence). The CDR3 is 11 residues long. V was trimmed by 6 bases and J by 6 bases, leaving 11 bases between them. The sample is drawn from a study of metastatic and nonmetastatic thyroid tumors.

This TCR derives from a male donor with papillary thyroid cancer or a benign thyroid nodule (not recorded which). Some clones in this sample may be carry-over from other donors' samples. The chain employs TRBV30 and TRBJ1-2, with D hard to call. Specimen: blood. The CDR3 nucleotides read TGTGCCTGTACCCCCGGGCATGGCTACACCTTC. Protein sequence: CACTPGHGYTF.